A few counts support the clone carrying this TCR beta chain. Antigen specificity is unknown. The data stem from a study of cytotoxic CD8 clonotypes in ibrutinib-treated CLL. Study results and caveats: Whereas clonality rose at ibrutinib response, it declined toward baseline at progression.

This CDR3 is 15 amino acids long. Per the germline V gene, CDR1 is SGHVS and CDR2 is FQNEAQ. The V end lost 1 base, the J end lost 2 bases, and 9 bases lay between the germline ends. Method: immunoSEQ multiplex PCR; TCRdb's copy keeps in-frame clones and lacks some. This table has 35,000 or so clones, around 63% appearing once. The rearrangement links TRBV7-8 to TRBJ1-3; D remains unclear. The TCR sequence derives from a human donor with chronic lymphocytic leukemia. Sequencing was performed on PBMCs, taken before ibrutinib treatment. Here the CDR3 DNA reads TGTGCCAGCAGCTTAGTTTCTGGGGCTGGAAACACCATATATTTT. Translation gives CASSLVSGAGNTIYF.